This paragraph covers one TCR beta chain sequence. The data belong to a study of Ad26.COV2.S vaccination and SARS-CoV-2 variants. Method: immunoSEQ multiplex PCR; TCRdb's copy keeps in-frame clones and lacks some. This table holds 410,000 or so clones, 90% found once. Sample treatment: some 20 received Ad26.COV2.S at low or high dose, single or two shots; five or six received placebo; per-sample allocation not given. Following the first vaccine or placebo injection, samples were taken on day 63. Expression of Wuhan-strain SARS-CoV-2 spike came from the Ad26 vector that formed the vaccine. This CDR3 is 15 amino acids long. The V segment lost 4 bases and the J segment 4 bases; nucleotides outside the gene matches: 9. Germline CDR1 ENHRY, CDR2 SYGVKD.

The starting material was peripheral blood, obtained in a trial of Ad26.COV2.S vaccine versus placebo. The V gene is TRBV10-3, the J gene TRBJ2-5, with 7 bases fitting TRBD2. The receptor's source is a person aged 18-60 years who received the Ad26.COV2.S COVID-19 vaccine or a placebo. CDR3 amino acids: CAISVSAGVGETQYF. The CDR3, as DNA: TGTGCCATCAGTGTGAGTGCGGGAGTGGGAGAGACCCAGTACTTC.